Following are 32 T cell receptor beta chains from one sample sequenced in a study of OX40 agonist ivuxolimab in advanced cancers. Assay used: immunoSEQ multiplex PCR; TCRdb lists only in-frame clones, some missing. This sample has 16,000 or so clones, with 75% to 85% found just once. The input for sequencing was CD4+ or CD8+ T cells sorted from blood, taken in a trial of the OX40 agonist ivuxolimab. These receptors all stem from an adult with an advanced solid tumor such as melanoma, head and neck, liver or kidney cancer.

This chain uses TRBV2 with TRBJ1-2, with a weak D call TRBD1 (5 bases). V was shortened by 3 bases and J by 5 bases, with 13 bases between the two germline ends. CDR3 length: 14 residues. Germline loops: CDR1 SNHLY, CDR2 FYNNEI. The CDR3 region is CASSDGRGLYGYTF. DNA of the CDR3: TGTGCCAGCAGTGATGGTAGGGGCCTTTATGGCTACACCTTC.

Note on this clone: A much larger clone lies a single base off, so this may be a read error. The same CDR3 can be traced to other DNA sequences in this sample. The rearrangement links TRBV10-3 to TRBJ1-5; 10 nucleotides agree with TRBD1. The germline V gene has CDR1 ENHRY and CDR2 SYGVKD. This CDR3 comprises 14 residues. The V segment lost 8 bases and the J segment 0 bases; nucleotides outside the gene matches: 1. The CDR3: CAIGTGDSNQPQHF. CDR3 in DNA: TGTGCCATCGGGACAGGGGATAGCAATCAGCCCCAGCATTTT.

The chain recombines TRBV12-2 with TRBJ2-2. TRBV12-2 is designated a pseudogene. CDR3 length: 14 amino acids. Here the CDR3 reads CASSPSKNTGELFF. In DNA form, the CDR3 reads TGTGCCAGCAGCCCGTCGAAAAACACCGGGGAGCTGTTTTTT.

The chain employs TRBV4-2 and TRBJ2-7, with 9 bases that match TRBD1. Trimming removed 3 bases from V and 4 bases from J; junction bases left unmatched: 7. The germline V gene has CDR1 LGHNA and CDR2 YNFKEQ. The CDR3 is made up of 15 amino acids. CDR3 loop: CASSQNRDRAYEQYF. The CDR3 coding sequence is TGTGCCAGCAGCCAGAACCGGGACAGGGCGTACGAGCAGTACTTC.

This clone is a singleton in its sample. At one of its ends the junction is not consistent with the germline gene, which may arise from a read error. The CDR3 loop is CASSPGTSGGLIF. The CDR3 nucleotides read TGTGCCAGCAGCCCTGGGACTAGCGGGGGCCTTATTTTT. The chain combines TRBV7-2 with TRBJ2-3; 14 nucleotides match TRBD2. CDR1 SGHTA and CDR2 FQGNSA come from the germline V gene. CDR3 size: 13 residues.

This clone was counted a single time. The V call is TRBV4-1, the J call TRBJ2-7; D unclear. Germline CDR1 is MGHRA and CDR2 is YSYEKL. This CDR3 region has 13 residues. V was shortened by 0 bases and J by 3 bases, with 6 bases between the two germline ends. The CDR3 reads CASSQDAGYEQYF. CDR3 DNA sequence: TGCGCCAGCAGCCAAGATGCTGGCTACGAGCAGTACTTC.

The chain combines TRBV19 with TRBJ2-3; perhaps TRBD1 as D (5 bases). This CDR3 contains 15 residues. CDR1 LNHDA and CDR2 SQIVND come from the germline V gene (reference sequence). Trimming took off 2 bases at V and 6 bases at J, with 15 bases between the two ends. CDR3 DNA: TGTGCCAGTAGTATATGGCTACAGGCCGGGGATACGCAGTATTTT. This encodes CASSIWLQAGDTQYF.

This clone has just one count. CDR3 protein: CASSFGQGELNYGYTF. The CDR3 nucleotides are TGTGCCAGCAGCTTCGGACAGGGGGAGCTCAACTATGGCTACACCTTC. This rearrangement joins TRBV5-4 to TRBJ1-2, with 10 positions matching TRBD1. With 2 bases clipped from V and 2 bases from J, the junction kept 6 bases outside the gene matches. Germline CDR1 is SGHNT and CDR2 is YYREEE (reference sequence). CDR3 size: 16 residues.

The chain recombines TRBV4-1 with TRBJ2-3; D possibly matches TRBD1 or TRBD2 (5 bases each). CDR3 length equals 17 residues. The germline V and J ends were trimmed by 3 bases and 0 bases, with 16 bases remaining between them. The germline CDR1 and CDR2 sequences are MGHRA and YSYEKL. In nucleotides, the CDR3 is TGCGCCAGCAGCCAGGCCGATATGGGACCTAGCACAGATACGCAGTATTTT. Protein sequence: CASSQADMGPSTDTQYF.

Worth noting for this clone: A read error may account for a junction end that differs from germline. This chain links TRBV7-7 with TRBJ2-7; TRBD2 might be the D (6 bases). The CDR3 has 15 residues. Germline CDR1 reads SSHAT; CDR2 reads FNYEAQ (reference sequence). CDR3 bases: TGTGCTAGCAGCTTAGCCCCGGGACTCAGCTACGAGCAGTACTTC. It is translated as CASSLAPGLSYEQYF.

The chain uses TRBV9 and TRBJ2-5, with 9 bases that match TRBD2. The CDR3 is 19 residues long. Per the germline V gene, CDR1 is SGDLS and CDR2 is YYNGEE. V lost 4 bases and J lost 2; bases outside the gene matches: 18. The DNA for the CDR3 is TGTGCCAGCAGCACCCCTACGGGGGGAGCGGGGGGACCTCAAGAGACCCAGTACTTC. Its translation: CASSTPTGGAGGPQETQYF. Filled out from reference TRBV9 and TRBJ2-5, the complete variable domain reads DSGVTQTPKHLITATGQRVTLRCSPRSGDLSVYWYQQSLDQGLQFLIQYYNGEERAKGNILERFSAQQFPDLHSELNLSSLELGDSALYFCASSTPTGGAGGPQETQYFGPGTRLLVL.

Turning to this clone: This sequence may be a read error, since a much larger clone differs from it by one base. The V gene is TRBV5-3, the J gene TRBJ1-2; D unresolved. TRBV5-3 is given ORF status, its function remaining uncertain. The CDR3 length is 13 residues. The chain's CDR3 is CASSLSQNYGYTF. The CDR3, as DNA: TGTGCCAGCAGCTTGAGTCAGAACTATGGCTACACCTTC.

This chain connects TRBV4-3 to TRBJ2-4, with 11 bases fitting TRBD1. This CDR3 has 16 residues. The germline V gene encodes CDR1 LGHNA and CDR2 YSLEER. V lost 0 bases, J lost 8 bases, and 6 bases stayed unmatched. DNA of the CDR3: TGCGCCAGCAGCCAAGATCTAGGACAGGGGGCTTACATTCAGTACTTC. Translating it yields CASSQDLGQGAYIQYF.

The CDR3 nucleotides are TGTGCCAGCAGTACAGGGGTGGGCAATCAGCCCCAGCATTTT. This encodes CASSTGVGNQPQHF. The chain joins TRBV6-5 to TRBJ1-5; 7 nucleotides match TRBD1. The trim removed 5 bases at V and 2 bases at J, leaving 3 bases unmatched. CDR1 and CDR2 from the germline V gene are MNHEY and SVGAGI. This CDR3 has 14 amino acids.

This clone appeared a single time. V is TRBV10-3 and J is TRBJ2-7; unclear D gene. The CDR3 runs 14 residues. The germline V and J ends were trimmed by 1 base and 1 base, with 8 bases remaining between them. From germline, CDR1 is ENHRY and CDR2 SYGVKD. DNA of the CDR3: TGTGCCATCAGTGAGTTTTTGGAATCCTACGAGCAGTACTTC. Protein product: CAISEFLESYEQYF.

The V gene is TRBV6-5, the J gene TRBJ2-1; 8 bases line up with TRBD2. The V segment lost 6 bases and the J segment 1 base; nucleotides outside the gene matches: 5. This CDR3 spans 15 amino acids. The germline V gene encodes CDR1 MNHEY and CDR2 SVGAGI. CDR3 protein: CASRPSGGSYNEQFF. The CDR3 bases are TGTGCCAGCAGACCCAGCGGGGGTTCCTACAATGAGCAGTTCTTC.

The CDR3 region is CASSLTFASNQPQHF. CDR3 DNA sequence: TGCGCCAGCAGCCTGACTTTTGCCAGCAATCAGCCCCAGCATTTT. The gene calls are TRBV4-1 and TRBJ1-5; D is unresolved. Trimming left V 4 bases short and J 1 base short, with 11 bases between. The CDR3 is made up of 15 amino acids. Per the germline V gene, CDR1 is MGHRA and CDR2 is YSYEKL.

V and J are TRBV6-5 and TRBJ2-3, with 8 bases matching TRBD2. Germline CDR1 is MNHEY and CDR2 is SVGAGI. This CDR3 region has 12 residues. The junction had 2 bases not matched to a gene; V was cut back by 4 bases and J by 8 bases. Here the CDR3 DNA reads TGTGCCAGCAGTTCCCTAGCGGGTACGCAGTATTTT. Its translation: CASSSLAGTQYF.

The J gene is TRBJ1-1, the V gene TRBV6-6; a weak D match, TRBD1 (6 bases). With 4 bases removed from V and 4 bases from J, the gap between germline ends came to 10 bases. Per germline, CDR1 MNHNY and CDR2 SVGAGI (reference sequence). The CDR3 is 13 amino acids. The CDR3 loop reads CASSLGRGTEAFF. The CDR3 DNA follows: TGTGCCAGCAGTTTGGGCAGGGGCACTGAAGCTTTCTTT.

This CDR3 reads CASSPKRGSGNEQFF. The CDR3 DNA sequence: TGTGCCAGCAGTCCGAAGCGGGGGTCTGGCAATGAGCAGTTCTTC. This chain joins TRBV21-1 and TRBJ2-1; the D call TRBD2 from the table was never checked on the DNA. TRBV21-1 is a pseudogene segment. The CDR3 spans 15 residues.

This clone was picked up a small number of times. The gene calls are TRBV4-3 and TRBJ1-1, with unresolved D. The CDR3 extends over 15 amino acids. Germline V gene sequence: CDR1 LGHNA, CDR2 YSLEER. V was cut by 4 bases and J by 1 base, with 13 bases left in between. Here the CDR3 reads CASSRVLAPNTEAFF. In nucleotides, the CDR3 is TGCGCCAGCAGCCGAGTCCTCGCCCCGAACACTGAAGCTTTCTTT.

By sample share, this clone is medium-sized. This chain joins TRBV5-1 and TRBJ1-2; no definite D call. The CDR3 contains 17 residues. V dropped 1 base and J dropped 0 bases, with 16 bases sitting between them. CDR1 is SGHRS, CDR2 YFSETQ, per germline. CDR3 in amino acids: CASSLPLGLIANYGYTF. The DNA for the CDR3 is TGCGCCAGCAGCTTGCCTTTAGGACTGATAGCTAACTATGGCTACACCTTC.

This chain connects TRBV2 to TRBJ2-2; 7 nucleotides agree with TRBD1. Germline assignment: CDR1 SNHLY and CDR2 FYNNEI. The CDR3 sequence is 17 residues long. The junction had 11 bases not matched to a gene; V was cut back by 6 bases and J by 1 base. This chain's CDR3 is CASSLHWGTVNTGELFF. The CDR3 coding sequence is TGTGCCAGCAGCCTCCATTGGGGGACAGTGAACACCGGGGAGCTGTTTTTT.

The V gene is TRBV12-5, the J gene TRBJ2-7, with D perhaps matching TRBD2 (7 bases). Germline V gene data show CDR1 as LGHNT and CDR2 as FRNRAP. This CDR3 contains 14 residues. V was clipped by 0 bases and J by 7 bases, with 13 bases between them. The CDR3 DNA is TGTGCTAGTGGTTTGGTTAGGGGGGGCCGGGAGCAGTACTTC. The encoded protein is CASGLVRGGREQYF.

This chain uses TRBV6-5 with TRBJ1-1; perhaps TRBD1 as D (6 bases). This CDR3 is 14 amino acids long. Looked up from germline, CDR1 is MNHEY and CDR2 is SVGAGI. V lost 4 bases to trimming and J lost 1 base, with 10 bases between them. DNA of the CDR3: TGTGCCAGCAGTTTCGGAGGGGGGAACACTGAAGCTTTCTTT. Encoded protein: CASSFGGGNTEAFF.

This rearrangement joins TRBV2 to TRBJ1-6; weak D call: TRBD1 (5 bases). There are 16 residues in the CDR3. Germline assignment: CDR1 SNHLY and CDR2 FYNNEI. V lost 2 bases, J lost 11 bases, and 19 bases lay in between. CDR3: CASSERDRAGRAPLHF. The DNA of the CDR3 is TGTGCCAGCAGTGAACGGGATCGGGCAGGGCGGGCACCCCTCCACTTT.

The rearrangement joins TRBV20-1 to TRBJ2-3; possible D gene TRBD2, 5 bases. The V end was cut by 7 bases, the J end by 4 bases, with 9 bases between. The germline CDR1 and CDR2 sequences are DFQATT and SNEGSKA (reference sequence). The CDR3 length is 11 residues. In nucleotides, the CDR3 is TGCAGTGGGAGGTTCGCAGATACGCAGTATTTT. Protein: CSGRFADTQYF.

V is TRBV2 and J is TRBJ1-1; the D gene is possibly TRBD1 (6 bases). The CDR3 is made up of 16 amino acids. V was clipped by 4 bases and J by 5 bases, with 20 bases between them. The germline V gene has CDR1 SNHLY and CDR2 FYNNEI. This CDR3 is CASSATLEGGWTEAFF. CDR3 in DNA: TGTGCCAGCAGTGCTACCCTAGAAGGGGGTTGGACTGAAGCTTTCTTT.

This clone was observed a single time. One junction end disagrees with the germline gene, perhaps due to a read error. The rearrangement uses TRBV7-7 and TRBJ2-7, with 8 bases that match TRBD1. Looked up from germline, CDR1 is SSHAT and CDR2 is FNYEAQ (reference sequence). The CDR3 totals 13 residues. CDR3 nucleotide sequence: TGTGCTAGCAGCTTCCTAACAGGGGGCGAGCAGTACTTC. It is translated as CASSFLTGGEQYF.

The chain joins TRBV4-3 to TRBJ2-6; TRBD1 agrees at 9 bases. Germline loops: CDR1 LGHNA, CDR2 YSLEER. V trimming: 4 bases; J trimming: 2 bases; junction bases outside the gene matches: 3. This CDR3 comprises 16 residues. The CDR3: CASSLQGATGANVLTF. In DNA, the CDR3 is TGCGCCAGCAGCCTACAGGGGGCAACTGGGGCCAACGTCCTGACTTTC.

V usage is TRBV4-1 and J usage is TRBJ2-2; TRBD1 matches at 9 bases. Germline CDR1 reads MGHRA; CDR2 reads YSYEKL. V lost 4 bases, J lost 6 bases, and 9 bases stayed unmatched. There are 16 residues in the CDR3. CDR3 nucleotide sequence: TGCGCCAGCAGCCCGCCACCGGGACAGGGATCCGGGGAGCTGTTTTTT. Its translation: CASSPPPGQGSGELFF.

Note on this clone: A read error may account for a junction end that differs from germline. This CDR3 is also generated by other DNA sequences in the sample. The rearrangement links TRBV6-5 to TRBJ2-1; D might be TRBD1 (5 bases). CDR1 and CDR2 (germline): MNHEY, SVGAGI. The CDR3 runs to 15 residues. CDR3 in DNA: TGTGCCAGCAGCTACTCAGGTGGGGCCAACAATGAGCAGTTCTTC. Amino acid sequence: CASSYSGGANNEQFF.